Included here is one T cell receptor (beta chain) sequence, with context. This entry belongs to a study of human T cells and chemical hapten exposure. TCRdb processed the RACE reads anew with MiXCR; each CDR3 protein has one entry. The sample records some 120,000 distinct CDR3 sequences, about an eighth being singletons. Time point denoted: patch test 1, 2 weeks after DPC sensitization. Treatment reported: therapeutic diphenylcyclopropenone sensitization with weekly scalp DPC. Trimming pared 2 bases from V and 0 bases from J, leaving 19 bases between. This CDR3 spans 18 amino acids. The sequence came from a woman between 45 and 65 years old with alopecia areata. Some clones in this sample may be carry-over from other donors' samples. V and J are TRBV12-3 or TRBV12-4 and TRBJ1-1, with D possibly TRBD1 on 5 matching bases. Sequencing used whole blood, obtained in connection with sensitization to the hapten diphenylcyclopropenone (DPC). The DNA for the CDR3 is TGTGCCAGCAGTTTATTGGCCGGGGGGGTATCGATGAACACTGAAGCTTTCTTT. The encoded protein is CASSLLAGGVSMNTEAFF.